This T cell receptor beta chain was recorded in a study of blood T cell repertoires in COVID-19. Study-wide context: Sample material is recorded as cDNA or gDNA derived from T cells, B-cell-depleted T cells, or PBMCs.

The germline V gene encodes CDR1 KGHSH and CDR2 LQKENI. CDR3 length equals 11 residues. With 6 bases removed from V and 0 bases from J, the gap between germline ends came to 2 bases. Per the authors' pipeline: Amplified reference gene primers provided the basis for estimating nucleated cell counts. Data came from immunoSEQ multiplex PCR; TCRdb stores just in-frame clones and leaves some out. V and J calls and clone size are as listed in that table; D and trimming were resolved from the DNA. The sample holds about 180,000 clones, roughly 77% seen once. This TCR came from a man between 65 and 80 years old with active or convalescent COVID-19. The specimen sequenced was peripheral blood. The rearrangement links TRBV18 to TRBJ1-2; D gene ambiguous. The CDR3 spells CASSSNYGYTF. CDR3 in DNA: TGTGCCAGCTCCTCTAACTATGGCTACACCTTC.